Presented here are 20 T cell receptor beta chains from one specimen sequenced in a study of T cells after yellow fever vaccination. TCRdb ran MiXCR on the 5' RACE reads and lists one entry per CDR3 protein. The sample consists of roughly 65,000 distinct CDR3 sequences, 5% to 6.5% of them appearing once. The sequences come from CD4+ T cells sorted from PBMCs, collected around 16 days after the first yellow fever vaccination. The receptors stem from a man aged 18 to 35 who received the YFV17D yellow fever vaccine.

This clonotype was picked up many times. The chain combines TRBV29-1 with TRBJ1-2; no firm D call. Germline CDR1 reads SQVTM; CDR2 reads ANQGSEA. Trimming removed 1 base at V and 8 bases at J, with 17 bases between. The CDR3 consists of 14 residues. The CDR3 loop is CSVEVSGGFNGYTF. The CDR3 DNA reads TGCAGCGTTGAAGTGTCTGGCGGGTTTAACGGCTACACCTTC.

The table lists this clonotype with a few counts. The chain is built from TRBV5-4 and TRBJ2-5; TRBD2 aligns across 7 bases. The length of the CDR3 is 16 residues. Unmatched junction bases numbered 13, after V lost 4 bases and J lost 4 bases. The V gene's germline CDR1 is SGHNT and CDR2 YYREEE (reference sequence). CDR3 region: CASSPPIGGGLETQYF. CDR3 DNA: TGTGCCAGCAGCCCCCCCATCGGCGGGGGACTAGAGACCCAGTACTTC.

On this clonotype: A much larger clone differs from this one at a single base, so this may be a read error. The chain carries TRBV10-3 and TRBJ2-5; D ambiguous. Germline CDR1 and CDR2: ENHRY and SYGVKD. The CDR3 contains 12 residues. V was shortened by 6 bases and J by 5 bases, with 10 bases between the two germline ends. In DNA form, the CDR3 reads TGTGCCATCAGCGGACGGTTCGAGACCCAGTACTTC. It is translated as CAISGRFETQYF.

This clonotype was counted many times. The gene calls are TRBV4-3 and TRBJ2-4, with 7 bases fitting TRBD1. V gave up 0 bases and J gave up 9 bases; unmatched junction bases: 14. In germline, CDR1 is LGHNA, CDR2 YSLEER. The CDR3 has 17 amino acids. The CDR3: CASSQDSRGQVSGIQYF. The CDR3 nucleotides read TGCGCCAGCAGCCAAGATAGCCGAGGACAGGTGTCGGGCATTCAGTACTTC.

CDR3 sequence: CASSGGQDPSYGYTF. In nucleotides, the CDR3 is TGTGCCAGCAGCGGGGGACAGGACCCGTCCTATGGCTACACCTTC. The chain links TRBV5-4 to TRBJ1-2; 8 bases align to TRBD1. Germline lookup yields CDR1 SGHNT and CDR2 YYREEE (reference sequence). Trimming at V came to 4 bases and at J to 4 bases, leaving 9 bases not matched to a gene. The CDR3 totals 15 residues.

This clonotype was picked up many times. The V and J genes are TRBV11-1 and TRBJ1-5; perhaps TRBD1 as D (6 bases). V was cut by 1 base and J by 0 bases, with 13 bases left in between. The CDR3 loop spans 17 amino acids. CDR1 SGHAT and CDR2 FQDESV come from the germline V gene (reference sequence). The CDR3 sequence is CASSLDRGVYSNQPQHF. The CDR3 region has the DNA TGTGCCAGCAGCTTAGATAGGGGGGTGTATAGCAATCAGCCCCAGCATTTT.

This clonotype was detected ten times or more. The V gene is TRBV5-1, the J gene TRBJ2-3; 8 nucleotides align to TRBD2. Trimming took 2 bases from V and 4 from J; bases not matched to a gene: 3. Germline V gene sequence: CDR1 SGHRS, CDR2 YFSETQ. The CDR3 contains 14 residues. The CDR3 coding sequence is TGCGCCAGCAGCTTCGGGGGGGCTGCAGATACGCAGTATTTT. This gives the protein CASSFGGAADTQYF.

This clonotype was seen repeatedly, ten times or more. The chain couples TRBV19 to TRBJ2-5, with D perhaps TRBD2 (7 bases). This CDR3 has 14 amino acids. Per germline, CDR1 LNHDA and CDR2 SQIVND (reference sequence). Deletions cut 6 bases from V and 4 bases from J, with 15 bases between. CDR3 region: CASSEPGGIETQYF. The CDR3 DNA reads TGTGCCAGTAGCGAGCCGGGGGGCATAGAGACCCAGTACTTC. The variable domain in full, completed from reference TRBV19 and TRBJ2-5, reads DGGITQSPKYLFRKEGQNVTLSCEQNLNHDAMYWYRQDPGQGLRLIYYSQIVNDFQKGDIAEGYSVSREKKESFPLTVTSAQKNPTAFYLCASSEPGGIETQYFGPGTRLLVL.

This clonotype has a count of ten or more. The rearrangement joins TRBV5-1 to TRBJ2-3; 7 bases are shared with TRBD2. Germline assignment: CDR1 SGHRS and CDR2 YFSETQ. The V gene end was trimmed by 3 bases and the J gene end by 0 bases; junction bases not matched to a gene: 7. The CDR3 totals 16 residues. CDR3 sequence (DNA): TGCGCCAGCAGCTCGTACCTAGCGGCCAGCACAGATACGCAGTATTTT. As protein: CASSSYLAASTDTQYF. Full variable domain (missing parts from reference TRBV5-1 and TRBJ2-3): KAGVTQTPRYLIKTRGQQVTLSCSPISGHRSVSWYQQTPGQGLQFLFEYFSETQRNKGNFPGRFSGRQFSNSRSEMNVSTLELGDSALYLCASSSYLAASTDTQYFGPGTRLTVL.

This clonotype was seen many times. The chain is built from TRBV6-1 and TRBJ2-2, with TRBD1 matching 12 bases. Germline CDR1 is MNHNS and CDR2 is SASEGT. The CDR3 is made up of 15 amino acids. Trimming at V came to 6 bases and at J to 7 bases, leaving 6 bases not matched to a gene. CDR3 coding DNA: TGTGCCAGCAGGGGGACAGGGGGCTTTATCGGGGAGCTGTTTTTT. This encodes CASRGTGGFIGELFF.

For this clonotype: Possible read error: a much larger clone is one base away. The CDR3 ends on some other residue instead of the conserved phenylalanine or tryptophan, so this is likely a read error. The rearrangement uses TRBV24-1 and TRBJ2-6, with unresolved D. V gave up 5 bases and J gave up 1 base, with 5 bases separating them. CDR1 is KGHDR and CDR2 is SFDVKD in the germline V gene. This CDR3 spans 14 amino acids. The chain's CDR3 is CATSAPSGANVLTL. As DNA, the CDR3 is TGTGCCACCAGTGCTCCGTCTGGGGCCAACGTCCTGACTCTC.

The chain combines TRBV7-9 with TRBJ2-7; tentative D call: TRBD2 (6 bases). Germline V gene sequence: CDR1 SEHNR, CDR2 FQNEAQ (reference sequence). V shed 9 bases and J shed 6 bases, with 18 bases lying between them. The CDR3 consists of 13 residues. The CDR3 loop reads CARSPGLHCEQYV. The CDR3 DNA is TGTGCCAGGAGCCCGGGACTCCACTGCGAGCAGTACGTC.

This clonotype was found a few times. V usage is TRBV27 and J usage is TRBJ2-2; 7 nucleotides line up with TRBD1. Trimming cost V 4 bases and J 4 bases; bases outside gene matches: 0. This CDR3 spans 13 amino acids. Germline lookup yields CDR1 MNHEY and CDR2 SMNVEV (reference sequence). The CDR3 bases are TGTGCCAGCAGTTACAGGGGCACCGGGGAGCTGTTTTTT. As protein: CASSYRGTGELFF.

This clonotype was observed at least ten times. The CDR3 region is CSVGGTRGANYNEQFF. Here the CDR3 DNA reads TGCAGCGTGGGCGGAACGCGGGGGGCCAACTACAATGAGCAGTTCTTC. V is TRBV29-1 and J is TRBJ2-1, with 8 bases lining up with TRBD2. V lost 6 bases, J lost 3 bases, and 13 bases stayed unmatched. Germline CDR1 SQVTM, CDR2 ANQGSEA. The CDR3 runs to 16 residues.

This clonotype was counted ten times or more. This chain connects TRBV6-4 to TRBJ2-2; perhaps TRBD1 as D (6 bases). The CDR3 runs to 16 residues. Germline V gene sequence: CDR1 MRHNA, CDR2 SNTAGT. Between the trimmed V and J ends, which lost 5 bases and 0 bases, there was a span of 13 bases. CDR3 DNA sequence: TGTGCCAGCAGTCTGATTAAGGGGGCGAACACCGGGGAGCTGTTTTTT. It encodes CASSLIKGANTGELFF.

This clonotype was picked up many times. The J gene is TRBJ2-1, the V gene TRBV11-1; D is tentatively TRBD1 or TRBD2 (5 bases each). The germline V gene has CDR1 SGHAT and CDR2 FQDESV (reference sequence). CDR3 length: 17 residues. Trimming took 5 bases from V and 6 from J, leaving 23 bases between them. The CDR3 DNA follows: TGTGCCAGCAGCCTTGGACCCTCCGGGACGGACCTCAATGAGCAGTTCTTC. Protein sequence: CASSLGPSGTDLNEQFF.

This clonotype was detected ten times or more. The chain has TRBV12-3 or TRBV12-4 and TRBJ1-1, with no clear D. The CDR3 length is 14 residues. Trimming pared 6 bases from V and 4 bases from J, leaving 15 bases between. CDR3: CASSWKLVGTEAFF. The CDR3 DNA sequence: TGTGCCAGCAGCTGGAAACTAGTCGGCACTGAAGCTTTCTTT.

This chain links TRBV4-2 with TRBJ2-5; TRBD2 matches at 9 bases. This CDR3 is 17 amino acids long. V shed 1 base and J 2 bases; nucleotides not matched to a gene: 8. In germline, CDR1 is LGHNA, CDR2 YNFKEQ. Written as DNA, the CDR3 is TGTGCCAGCAGCCAAGTTTTAGGCGGGGGGGTGCAAGAGACCCAGTACTTC. Residues: CASSQVLGGGVQETQYF.

This clonotype was picked up many times. The V and J genes are TRBV20-1 and TRBJ2-1; 7 bases align to TRBD1. The trim removed 6 bases at V and 2 bases at J, leaving 13 bases unmatched. Germline values: CDR1 DFQATT, CDR2 SNEGSKA (reference sequence). The CDR3 is made up of 16 amino acids. The CDR3 is CSARNPTGATYNEQFF. The DNA for the CDR3 is TGCAGTGCCAGAAACCCTACAGGGGCCACCTACAATGAGCAGTTCTTC.

As regards this clonotype: This sequence may be a read error, since a much larger clone differs from it by one base. The chain uses TRBV6-5 and TRBJ2-7, with 9 bases lining up with TRBD1. The V gene's germline CDR1 is MNHEY and CDR2 SVGAGI. The CDR3 runs 15 residues. CDR3 nucleotides: TGTACCAGCAGTTTAGGGACAGGGTACTTTTACGAGCAGTACTTC. Translating gives CTSSLGTGYFYEQYF.